The 15 T cell receptor beta chains below come from one sample, sequenced in a study of blood T cell repertoires in COVID-19. The assay was immunoSEQ multiplex PCR, and TCRdb's table has in-frame clones only and misses some. Found here are 140,000 or so clones, 80% to 90% of them singletons; the top ten hold roughly 10%. The sequencing input was PBMCs or T cells enriched from blood (not recorded which). The receptors were gathered from a man in his fifties or sixties who had recovered from COVID-19.

V usage is TRBV18 and J usage is TRBJ1-2, with a weak D call TRBD1 (5 bases). Germline values: CDR1 KGHSH, CDR2 LQKENI. The CDR3 covers 14 residues. Trimming took off 4 bases at V and 7 bases at J, with 16 bases between the two ends. DNA of the CDR3: TGTGCCAGCTCACGCCGGGGGACGGCCTTTGGCTACACCTTC. It yields the protein CASSRRGTAFGYTF.

This clone occurred a few times. The chain is built from TRBV6-5 and TRBJ1-2; the match to TRBD1 covers 8 bases. CDR1 MNHEY and CDR2 SVGAGI come from the germline V gene. The CDR3 loop spans 13 amino acids. V lost 8 bases and J lost 5; bases outside the gene matches: 7. CDR3: CASLGQGRYGYTF. CDR3 nucleotide sequence: TGTGCCAGCCTAGGACAGGGTAGGTATGGCTACACCTTC.

V gene TRBV11-1 combines with J gene TRBJ2-3, with D perhaps matching TRBD1 (5 bases). Germline lookup yields CDR1 SGHAT and CDR2 FQDESV (reference sequence). V was shortened by 5 bases and J by 7 bases, with 10 bases between the two germline ends. CDR3 size: 12 residues. In DNA, the CDR3 is TGTGCCAGCAGCCCGCAGGGTTATACGCAGTATTTT. Protein product: CASSPQGYTQYF.

In this sample, this clone turned up a few times. This sequence joins TRBV3-1 (or the pseudogene TRBV3-2) and TRBJ1-2; D call uncertain. Germline lookup yields CDR1 LGHDT and CDR2 YNNKEL (reference sequence). Trimming left V 5 bases short and J 5 bases short, with 18 bases between. The CDR3 consists of 15 residues. CDR3 in amino acids: CASSALEGSTYGYTF. The CDR3, as DNA: TGTGCCAGCAGCGCCCTCGAGGGAAGTACGTATGGCTACACCTTC.

This clone was counted once. Other DNA sequences in this specimen translate into the identical CDR3. The chain has TRBV5-1 and TRBJ1-1; unclear D gene. The ends were cut back, 0 bases at V and 4 bases at J, with 10 bases in the middle. Germline values: CDR1 SGHRS, CDR2 YFSETQ. The CDR3 runs to 14 residues. The CDR3 here is CASSLGAGSTEAFF. CDR3 in DNA: TGCGCCAGCAGCTTGGGGGCGGGAAGCACTGAAGCTTTCTTT.

The chain recombines TRBV19 with TRBJ2-6; D is uncertain. Germline-derived CDR1 and CDR2 are LNHDA and SQIVND (reference sequence). The CDR3 sequence is 17 residues long. Trimming removed 4 bases from V and 0 bases from J, with 13 bases in between. This CDR3 reads CASSKYTGSSGANVLTF. The DNA for the CDR3 is TGTGCCAGTAGTAAATATACGGGTTCCTCTGGGGCCAACGTCCTGACTTTC.

V usage is TRBV11-2 and J usage is TRBJ2-3; D is undetermined. Germline V gene sequence: CDR1 SGHAT, CDR2 FQNNGV. Trimming removed 5 bases at V and 5 bases at J, with 8 bases between. The CDR3 extends over 12 amino acids. The CDR3 here is CASSQVGDTQYF. The CDR3 bases are TGTGCCAGCAGCCAGGTCGGAGATACGCAGTATTTT.

The CDR3 sequence: CATLRESTDTQYF. The CDR3 region has the DNA TGTGCCACTCTGCGGGAAAGCACAGATACGCAGTATTTT. The rearrangement joins TRBV6-5 to TRBJ2-3; TRBD2 is a possible D gene (6 bases). Trimming pared 10 bases from V and 0 bases from J, leaving 11 bases between. The CDR3 consists of 13 residues. The germline V gene encodes CDR1 MNHEY and CDR2 SVGAGI.

This sequence joins TRBV9 and TRBJ2-7; perhaps TRBD1 as D (6 bases). The V end lost 4 bases, the J end lost 1 base, and 12 bases lay between the germline ends. The CDR3 is made up of 14 amino acids. Looked up from germline, CDR1 is SGDLS and CDR2 is YYNGEE. CDR3 DNA: TGTGCCAGCAGCCCGGGGACATTTTCCTACGAGCAGTACTTC. It translates to CASSPGTFSYEQYF.

The chain employs TRBV7-9 and TRBJ1-5; the D gene is possibly TRBD1 (6 bases). Deletions cut 5 bases from V and 6 bases from J, with 20 bases between. CDR1 and CDR2 from the germline V gene are SEHNR and FQNEAQ (reference sequence). The CDR3 consists of 16 residues. The CDR3 DNA is TGTGCCAGCAGCCGGACCGGGACACTCAACACTCAGCCCCAGCATTTT. It translates to CASSRTGTLNTQPQHF.

V and J are TRBV18 and TRBJ2-7, with D maybe TRBD2 (5 bases). This CDR3 has 15 amino acids. V was pared by 3 bases and J by 2 bases, with 14 bases between. Germline CDR1 and CDR2: KGHSH and LQKENI. CDR3 sequence (DNA): TGTGCCAGCTCACCCCAAGGGAGTCTGGCCTACGAGCAGTACTTC. This codes for CASSPQGSLAYEQYF.

V gene TRBV19 combines with J gene TRBJ1-4; 7 bases line up with TRBD1. The CDR3 length is 16 residues. The ends lost 6 bases at V and 0 bases at J; junction bases unmatched: 7. Looked up from germline, CDR1 is LNHDA and CDR2 is SQIVND (reference sequence). CDR3 sequence (DNA): TGTGCCAGTAGCTTGACAGGGCCCGCAACTAATGAAAAACTGTTTTTT. Protein sequence: CASSLTGPATNEKLFF. The full variable domain, its missing parts supplied by reference TRBV19 and TRBJ1-4, is DGGITQSPKYLFRKEGQNVTLSCEQNLNHDAMYWYRQDPGQGLRLIYYSQIVNDFQKGDIAEGYSVSREKKESFPLTVTSAQKNPTAFYLCASSLTGPATNEKLFFGSGTQLSVL.

The chain employs TRBV11-2 and TRBJ1-4; D ambiguous. Germline CDR1 SGHAT, CDR2 FQNNGV. This CDR3 contains 14 residues. V lost 8 bases to trimming and J lost 4 bases, with 14 bases between them. The CDR3 DNA follows: TGTGCCAGCTCCGCGAGGCAGCTTAATGAAAAACTGTTTTTT. This codes for CASSARQLNEKLFF.

The chain couples TRBV28 to TRBJ1-1, with D hard to call. Trimming removed 3 bases from V and 1 base from J, with 6 bases in between. The CDR3 covers 13 residues. Looked up from germline, CDR1 is MDHEN and CDR2 is SYDVKM. The CDR3 region is CASSLNGNTEAFF. CDR3 bases: TGTGCCAGCAGTTTGAACGGGAACACTGAAGCTTTCTTT.

The V call is TRBV4-1, the J call TRBJ2-7; 8 bases fit TRBD1. The trim removed 4 bases at V and 1 base at J, leaving 3 bases unmatched. CDR3 length equals 14 residues. Germline V gene data show CDR1 as MGHRA and CDR2 as YSYEKL. DNA of the CDR3: TGCGCCAGCAGCCCGGGACAGGAATCCTACGAGCAGTACTTC. As protein: CASSPGQESYEQYF.